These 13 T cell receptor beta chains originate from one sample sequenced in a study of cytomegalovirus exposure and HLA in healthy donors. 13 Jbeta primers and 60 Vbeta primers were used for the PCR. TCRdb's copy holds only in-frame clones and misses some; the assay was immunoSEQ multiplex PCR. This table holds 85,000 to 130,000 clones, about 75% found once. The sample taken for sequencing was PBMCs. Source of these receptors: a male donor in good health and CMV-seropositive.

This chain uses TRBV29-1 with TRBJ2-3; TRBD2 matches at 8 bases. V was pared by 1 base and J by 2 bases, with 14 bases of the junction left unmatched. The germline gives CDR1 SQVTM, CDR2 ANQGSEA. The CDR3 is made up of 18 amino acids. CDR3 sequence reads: CSVEVPDSGANPTDTQYF. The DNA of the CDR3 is TGCAGCGTTGAAGTTCCCGATAGCGGGGCGAATCCCACAGATACGCAGTATTTT.

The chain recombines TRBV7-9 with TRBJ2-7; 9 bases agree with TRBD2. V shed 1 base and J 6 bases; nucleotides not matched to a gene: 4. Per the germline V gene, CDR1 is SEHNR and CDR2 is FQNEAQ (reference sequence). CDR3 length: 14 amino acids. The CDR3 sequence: CASSLVGLASEQYF. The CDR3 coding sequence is TGTGCCAGCAGCTTAGTTGGACTAGCGAGCGAGCAGTACTTC.

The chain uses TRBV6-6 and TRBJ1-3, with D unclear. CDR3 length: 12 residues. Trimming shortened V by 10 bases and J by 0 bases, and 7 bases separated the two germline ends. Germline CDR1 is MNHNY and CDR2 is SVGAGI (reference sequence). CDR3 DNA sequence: TGTGCCACCGCCAGCTCTGGAAACACCATATATTTT. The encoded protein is CATASSGNTIYF.

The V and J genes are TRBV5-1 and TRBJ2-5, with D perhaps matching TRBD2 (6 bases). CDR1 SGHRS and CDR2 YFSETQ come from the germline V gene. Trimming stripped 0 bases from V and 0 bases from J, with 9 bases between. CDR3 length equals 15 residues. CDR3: CASSLVGEDQETQYF. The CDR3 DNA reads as TGCGCCAGCAGCTTGGTAGGGGAGGACCAAGAGACCCAGTACTTC.

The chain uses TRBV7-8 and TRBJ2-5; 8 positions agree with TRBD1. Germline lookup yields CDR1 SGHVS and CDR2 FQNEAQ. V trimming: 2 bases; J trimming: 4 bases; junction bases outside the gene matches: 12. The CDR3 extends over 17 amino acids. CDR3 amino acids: CASSLPRTGTATETQYF. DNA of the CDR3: TGTGCCAGCAGCTTACCCCGGACAGGGACGGCAACAGAGACCCAGTACTTC. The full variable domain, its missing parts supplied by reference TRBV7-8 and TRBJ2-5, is GAGVSQSPRYKVAKRGQDVALRCDPISGHVSLFWYQQALGQGPEFLTYFQNEAQLDKSGLPSDRFFAERPEGSVSTLKIQRTQQEDSAVYLCASSLPRTGTATETQYFGPGTRLLVL.

CDR3 residues: CASSLGGTVQETQYF. CDR3 nucleotide sequence: TGTGCCAGCAGCTTAGGGGGGACAGTCCAAGAGACCCAGTACTTC. This chain joins TRBV11-3 and TRBJ2-5; 7 nucleotides match TRBD1. This CDR3 contains 15 residues. The V segment lost 1 base and the J segment 1 base; nucleotides outside the gene matches: 3. Germline values: CDR1 SGHNT, CDR2 YENEEA.

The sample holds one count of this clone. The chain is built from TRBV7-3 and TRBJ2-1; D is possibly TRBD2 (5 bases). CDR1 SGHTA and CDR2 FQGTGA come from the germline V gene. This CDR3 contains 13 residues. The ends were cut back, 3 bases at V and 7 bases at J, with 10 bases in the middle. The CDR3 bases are TGTGCCAGCAGCTTCCGGACTGCGAATGAGCAGTTCTTC. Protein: CASSFRTANEQFF. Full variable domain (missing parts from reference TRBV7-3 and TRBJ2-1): GAGVSQTPSNKVTEKGKYVELRCDPISGHTALYWYRQSLGQGPEFLIYFQGTGAADDSGLPNDRFFAVRPEGSVSTLKIQRTERGDSAVYLCASSFRTANEQFFGPGTRLTVL.

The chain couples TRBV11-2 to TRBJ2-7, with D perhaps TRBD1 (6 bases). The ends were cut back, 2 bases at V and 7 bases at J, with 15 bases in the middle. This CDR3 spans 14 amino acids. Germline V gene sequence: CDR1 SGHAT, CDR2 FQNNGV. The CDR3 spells CASSLRTVSREQYF. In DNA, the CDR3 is TGTGCCAGCAGCTTACGGACAGTCTCCCGGGAGCAGTACTTC. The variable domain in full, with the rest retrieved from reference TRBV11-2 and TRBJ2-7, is EAGVAQSPRYKIIEKRQSVAFWCNPISGHATLYWYQQILGQGPKLLIQFQNNGVVDDSQLPKDRFSAERLKGVDSTLKIQPAKLEDSAVYLCASSLRTVSREQYFGPGTRLTVT.

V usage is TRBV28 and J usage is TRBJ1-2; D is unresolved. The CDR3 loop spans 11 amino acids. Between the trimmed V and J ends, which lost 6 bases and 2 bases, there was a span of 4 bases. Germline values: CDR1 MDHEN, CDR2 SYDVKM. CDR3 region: CASRENYGYTF. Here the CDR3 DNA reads TGTGCCAGCAGGGAGAACTATGGCTACACCTTC.

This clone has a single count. The CDR3 loop is CASSPETSGGAKTQYF. The CDR3 coding sequence is TGTGCCAGCAGCCCCGAGACTAGCGGGGGGGCTAAGACCCAGTACTTC. The chain links TRBV5-4 to TRBJ2-5, with 14 positions matching TRBD2. From germline, CDR1 is SGHNT and CDR2 YYREEE (reference sequence). The CDR3 has 16 residues. J lost 6 bases, V lost 4 bases, and 8 bases had no gene match.

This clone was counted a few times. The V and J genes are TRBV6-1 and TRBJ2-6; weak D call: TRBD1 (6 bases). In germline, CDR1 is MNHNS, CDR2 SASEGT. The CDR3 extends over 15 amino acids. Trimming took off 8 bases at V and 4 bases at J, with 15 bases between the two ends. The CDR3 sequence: CASVYQGSGANVLTF. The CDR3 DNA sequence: TGTGCCAGCGTCTACCAGGGGTCGGGGGCCAACGTCCTGACTTTC.

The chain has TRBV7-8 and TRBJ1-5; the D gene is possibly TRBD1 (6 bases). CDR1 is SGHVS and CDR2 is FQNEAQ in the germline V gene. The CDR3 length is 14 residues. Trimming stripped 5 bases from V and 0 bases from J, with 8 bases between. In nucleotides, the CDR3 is TGTGCCAGCAGCCCAGGGGTTAGCAATCAGCCCCAGCATTTT. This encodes CASSPGVSNQPQHF. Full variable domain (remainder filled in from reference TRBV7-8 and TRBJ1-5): GAGVSQSPRYKVAKRGQDVALRCDPISGHVSLFWYQQALGQGPEFLTYFQNEAQLDKSGLPSDRFFAERPEGSVSTLKIQRTQQEDSAVYLCASSPGVSNQPQHFGDGTRLSIL.

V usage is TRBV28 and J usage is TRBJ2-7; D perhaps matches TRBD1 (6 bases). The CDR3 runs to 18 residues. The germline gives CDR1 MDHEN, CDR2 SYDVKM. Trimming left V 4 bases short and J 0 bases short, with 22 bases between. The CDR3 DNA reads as TGTGCCAGCAGTTACCTACTCCACCTACAGGGCAGCTCCTACGAGCAGTACTTC. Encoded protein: CASSYLLHLQGSSYEQYF.